This entry concerns a single TCR beta chain. This record belongs to a study of blood T cell repertoires in COVID-19. Study information: Spain, Italy and the United States supplied samples that represented acute and convalescent COVID-19.

CDR3 size: 14 residues. CDR1 is SQVTM, CDR2 ANQGSEA, per germline. V lost 6 bases, J lost 0 bases, and 5 bases stayed unmatched. As handled by the study authors: Reference gene primer amplification in the assay estimated nucleated cell counts. TCRdb's table, derived via immunoSEQ multiplex PCR, lists solely in-frame clones and lacks some. That table gives V, J and clone size, and the DNA gave D and trimming. This repertoire shows 270,000 or so clones, more than 70% found once; its top ten account for roughly 3%. The material sequenced was peripheral blood. This TCR was recovered from a woman between 18 and 29 years old with acute or convalescent COVID-19. The chain recombines TRBV29-1 with TRBJ1-3; 7 bases are a match to TRBD1. Written as DNA, the CDR3 is TGCAGCGTGGCAAACAGGGGCTCTGGAAACACCATATATTTT. Its protein product is CSVANRGSGNTIYF.